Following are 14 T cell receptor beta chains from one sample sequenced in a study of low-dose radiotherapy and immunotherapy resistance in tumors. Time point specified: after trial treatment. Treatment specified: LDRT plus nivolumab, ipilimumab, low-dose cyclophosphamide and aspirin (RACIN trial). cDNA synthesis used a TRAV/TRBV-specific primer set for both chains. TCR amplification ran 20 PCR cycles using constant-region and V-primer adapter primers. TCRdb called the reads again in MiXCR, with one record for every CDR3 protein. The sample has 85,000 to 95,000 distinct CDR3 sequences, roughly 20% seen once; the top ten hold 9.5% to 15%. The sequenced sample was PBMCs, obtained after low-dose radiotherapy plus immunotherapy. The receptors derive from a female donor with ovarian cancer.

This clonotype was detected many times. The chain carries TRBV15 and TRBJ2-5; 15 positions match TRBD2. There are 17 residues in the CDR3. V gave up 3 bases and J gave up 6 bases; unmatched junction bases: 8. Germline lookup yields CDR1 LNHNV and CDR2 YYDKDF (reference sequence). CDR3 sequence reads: CATSRTGLAGGVKTQYF. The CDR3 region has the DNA TGTGCCACCAGCAGGACCGGACTAGCGGGGGGGGTAAAGACCCAGTACTTC.

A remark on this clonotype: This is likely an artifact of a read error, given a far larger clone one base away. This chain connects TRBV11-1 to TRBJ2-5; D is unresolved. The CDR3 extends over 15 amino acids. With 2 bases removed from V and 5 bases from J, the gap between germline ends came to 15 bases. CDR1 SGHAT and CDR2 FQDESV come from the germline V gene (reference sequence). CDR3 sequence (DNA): TGTGCCAGCAGCTTAATCGCGCAAAACCGGGAGACCCAGTACTTC. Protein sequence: CASSLIAQNRETQYF.

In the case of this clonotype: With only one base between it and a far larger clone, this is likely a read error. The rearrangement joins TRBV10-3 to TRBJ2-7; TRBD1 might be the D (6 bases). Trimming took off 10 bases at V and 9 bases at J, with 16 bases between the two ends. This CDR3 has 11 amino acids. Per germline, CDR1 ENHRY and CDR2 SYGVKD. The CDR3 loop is CASSQGHVQYF. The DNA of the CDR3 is TGTGCCAGCAGCCAGGGGCACGTGCAGTACTTC.

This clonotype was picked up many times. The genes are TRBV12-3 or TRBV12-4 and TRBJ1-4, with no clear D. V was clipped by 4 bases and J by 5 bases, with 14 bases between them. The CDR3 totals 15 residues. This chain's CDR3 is CASSSPEGGNEKLFF. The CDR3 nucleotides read TGTGCCAGCAGTTCCCCGGAGGGCGGAAATGAAAAACTGTTTTTT.

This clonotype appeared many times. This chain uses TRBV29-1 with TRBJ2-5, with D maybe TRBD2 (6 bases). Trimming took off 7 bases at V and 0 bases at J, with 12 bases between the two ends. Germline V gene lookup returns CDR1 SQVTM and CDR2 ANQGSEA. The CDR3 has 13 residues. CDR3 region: CSAGGLYQETQYF. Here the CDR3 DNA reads TGCAGCGCCGGGGGACTGTACCAAGAGACCCAGTACTTC.

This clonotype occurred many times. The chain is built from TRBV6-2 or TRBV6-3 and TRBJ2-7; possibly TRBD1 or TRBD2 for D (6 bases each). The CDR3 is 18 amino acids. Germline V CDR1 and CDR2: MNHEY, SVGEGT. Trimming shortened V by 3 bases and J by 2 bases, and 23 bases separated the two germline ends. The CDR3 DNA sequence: TGTGCCAGCAGTTATCCGGGGGCTCCCAGAAGAGACGCCTACGAGCAGTACTTC. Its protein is CASSYPGAPRRDAYEQYF.

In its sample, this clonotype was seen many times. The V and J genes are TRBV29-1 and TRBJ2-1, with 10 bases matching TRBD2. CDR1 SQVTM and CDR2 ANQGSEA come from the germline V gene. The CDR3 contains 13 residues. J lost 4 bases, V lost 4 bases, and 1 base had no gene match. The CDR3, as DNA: TGCAGCGTTGCACTAGCGGGGTACAATGAGCAGTTCTTC. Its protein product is CSVALAGYNEQFF.

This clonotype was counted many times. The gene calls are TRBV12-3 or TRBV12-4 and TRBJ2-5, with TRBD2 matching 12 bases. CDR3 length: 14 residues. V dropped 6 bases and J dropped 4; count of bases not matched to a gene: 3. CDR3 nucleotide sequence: TGTGCCAGCAGACTAGCGGGAGGACCAGAGACCCAGTACTTC. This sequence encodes CASRLAGGPETQYF.

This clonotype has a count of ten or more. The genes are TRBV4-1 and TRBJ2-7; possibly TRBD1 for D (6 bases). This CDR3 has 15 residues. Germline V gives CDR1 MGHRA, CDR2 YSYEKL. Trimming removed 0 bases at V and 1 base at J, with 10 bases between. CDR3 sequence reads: CASSQEGTSSYEQYF. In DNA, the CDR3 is TGCGCCAGCAGCCAAGAAGGGACATCGTCCTACGAGCAGTACTTC.

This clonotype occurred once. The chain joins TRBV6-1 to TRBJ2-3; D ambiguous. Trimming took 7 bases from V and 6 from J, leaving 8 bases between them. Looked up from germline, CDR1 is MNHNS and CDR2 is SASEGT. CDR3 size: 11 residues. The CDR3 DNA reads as TGTGCCAGCACCAAATCCGATACGCAGTATTTT. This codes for CASTKSDTQYF.

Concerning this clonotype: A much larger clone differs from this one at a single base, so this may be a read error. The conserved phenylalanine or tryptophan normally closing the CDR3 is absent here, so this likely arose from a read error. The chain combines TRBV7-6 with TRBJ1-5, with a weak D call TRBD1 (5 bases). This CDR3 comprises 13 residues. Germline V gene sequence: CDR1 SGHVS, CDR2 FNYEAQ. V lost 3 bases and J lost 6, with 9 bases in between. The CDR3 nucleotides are TGTGCCAGCAGCTTCGGGGGATCTCAGCCCCAGCATCTT. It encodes CASSFGGSQPQHL.

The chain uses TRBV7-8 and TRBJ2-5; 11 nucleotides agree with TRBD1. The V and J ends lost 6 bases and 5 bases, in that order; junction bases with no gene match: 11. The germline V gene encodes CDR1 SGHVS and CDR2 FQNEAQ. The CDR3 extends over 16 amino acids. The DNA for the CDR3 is TGTGCCAGCAGACTCCGGGACAGGGGGATCGGGGAGACCCAGTACTTC. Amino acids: CASRLRDRGIGETQYF.

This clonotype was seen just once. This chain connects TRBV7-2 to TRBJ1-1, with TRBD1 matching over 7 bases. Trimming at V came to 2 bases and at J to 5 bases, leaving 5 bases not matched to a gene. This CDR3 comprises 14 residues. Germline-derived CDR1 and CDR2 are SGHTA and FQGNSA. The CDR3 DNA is TGTGCCAGCAGCTTAAGGGACAGAGTAACTGAAGCTTTCTTT. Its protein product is CASSLRDRVTEAFF.

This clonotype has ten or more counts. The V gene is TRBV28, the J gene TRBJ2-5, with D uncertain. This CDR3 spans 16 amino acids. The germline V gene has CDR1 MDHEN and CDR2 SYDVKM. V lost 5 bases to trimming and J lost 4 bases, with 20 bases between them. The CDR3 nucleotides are TGTGCCAGCAGTCCGGCCCTTTCGGGTCTTTTAGAGACCCAGTACTTC. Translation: CASSPALSGLLETQYF.